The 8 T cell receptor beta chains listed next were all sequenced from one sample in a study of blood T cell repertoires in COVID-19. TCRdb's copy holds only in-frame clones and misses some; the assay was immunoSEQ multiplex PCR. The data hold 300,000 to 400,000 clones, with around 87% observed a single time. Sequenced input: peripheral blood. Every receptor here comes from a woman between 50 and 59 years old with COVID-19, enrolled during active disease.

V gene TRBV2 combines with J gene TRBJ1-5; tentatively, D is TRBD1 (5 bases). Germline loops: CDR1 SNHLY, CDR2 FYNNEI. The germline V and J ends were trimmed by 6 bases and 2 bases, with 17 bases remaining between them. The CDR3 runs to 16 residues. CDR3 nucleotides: TGTGCCAGCAGCGCGCAGGGAAGGATTGGCAATCAGCCCCAGCATTTT. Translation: CASSAQGRIGNQPQHF.

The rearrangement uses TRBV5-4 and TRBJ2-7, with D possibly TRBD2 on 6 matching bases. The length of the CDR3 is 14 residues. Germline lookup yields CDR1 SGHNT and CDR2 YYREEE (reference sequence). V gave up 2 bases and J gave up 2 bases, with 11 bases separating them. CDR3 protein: CASSLTGVPYEQYF. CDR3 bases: TGTGCCAGCAGCTTAACGGGAGTCCCCTACGAGCAGTACTTC.

CDR3 nucleotides: TGCGCCAGCTCCGGACAGGGCCAATATAATTCACCCCTCCACTTT. As protein: CASSGQGQYNSPLHF. V and J are TRBV5-1 and TRBJ1-6; 8 bases map to TRBD1. The CDR3 has 15 residues. Germline CDR1 and CDR2: SGHRS and YFSETQ. After removal of 7 bases from V and 4 bases from J, the junction contained 7 bases not matched to a gene.

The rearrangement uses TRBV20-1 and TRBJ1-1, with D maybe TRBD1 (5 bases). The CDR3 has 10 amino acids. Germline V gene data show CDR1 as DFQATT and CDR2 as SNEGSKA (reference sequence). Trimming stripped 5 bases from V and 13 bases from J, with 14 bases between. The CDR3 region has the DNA TGCAGTGCTCGACAGCCCCTTGGTTTCTTT. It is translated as CSARQPLGFF.

The CDR3 DNA reads as TGTGCCAGCAGCTTGAGGAGTTCTGGAAACACCATATATTTT. It is translated as CASSLRSSGNTIYF. The chain joins TRBV5-8 to TRBJ1-3; D remains unclear. The CDR3 length is 14 residues. CDR1 is SGHTS, CDR2 YDEGEE, per germline. The V and J ends lost 1 base and 1 base respectively, with 6 bases between them.

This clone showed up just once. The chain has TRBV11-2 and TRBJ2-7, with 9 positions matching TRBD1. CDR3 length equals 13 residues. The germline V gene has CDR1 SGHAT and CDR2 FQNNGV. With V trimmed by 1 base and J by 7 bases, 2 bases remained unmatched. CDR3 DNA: TGTGCCAGCAGCTTAGTGACAGGGGGAGAGCAGTACTTC. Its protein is CASSLVTGGEQYF.

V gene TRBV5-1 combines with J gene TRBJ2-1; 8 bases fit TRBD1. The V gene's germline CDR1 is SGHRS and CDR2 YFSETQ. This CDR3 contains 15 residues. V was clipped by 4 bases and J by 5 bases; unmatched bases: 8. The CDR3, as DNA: TGCGCCAGCAGCCAACTGACAGGGGCTAACAATGAGCAGTTCTTC. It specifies CASSQLTGANNEQFF.

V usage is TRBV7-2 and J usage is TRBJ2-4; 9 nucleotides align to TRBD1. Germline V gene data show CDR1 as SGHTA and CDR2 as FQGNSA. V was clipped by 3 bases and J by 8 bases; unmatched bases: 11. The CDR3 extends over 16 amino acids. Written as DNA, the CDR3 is TGTGCCAGCAGCTTGGGACAGGGACTGGGGGGGGACATTCAGTACTTC. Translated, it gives CASSLGQGLGGDIQYF.